The clone carrying this T cell receptor (beta chain) has only a few counts. This sample was included in a study of blood T cell repertoires in COVID-19. Study-wide context: The origin of the acute and convalescent COVID-19 samples was the United States, Italy and Spain. PBMCs, B-cell-depleted T cells, or T cells provided the cDNA or gDNA that made up the material.

Trimming left V 4 bases short and J 5 bases short, with 19 bases between. CDR3 length equals 15 residues. Germline V CDR1 and CDR2: GTSNPN, SVGIG (reference sequence). Study processing details: Amplification of reference gene primers provided the estimated nucleated cell counts. The table came from immunoSEQ multiplex PCR; TCRdb's copy has only in-frame clones and leaves some out. The V and J calls and clone size come from that table; D and trimming were worked out from the DNA. Of 140,000 to 150,000 clones in the sample, over 65% are singletons; the top ten hold 4.8%. The source of this sequence is a human donor in a cohort sampled during active COVID-19. The sample comprised peripheral blood. The genes are TRBV30 and TRBJ2-3; tentatively, D is TRBD2 (5 bases). CDR3 DNA sequence: TGTGCCTGGAAGTCCGGACTCCGCTTGGGAGATACGCAGTATTTT. Protein sequence: CAWKSGLRLGDTQYF. Drawing the rest from reference TRBV30 and TRBJ2-3, the complete variable domain is SQTIHQWPATLVQPVGSPLSLECTVEGTSNPNLYWYRQAAGRGLQLLFYSVGIGQISSEVPQNLSASRPQDRQFILSSKKLLLSDSGFYLCAWKSGLRLGDTQYFGPGTRLTVL.